Below, one TCR beta chain is given with its context. The sample comes from a study of OX40 agonist ivuxolimab in advanced cancers. Clones were sequenced by immunoSEQ multiplex PCR, and TCRdb holds only the in-frame ones, with some missing. The repertoire consists of around 60,000 clones, with around 83% occurring once and the leading ten covering roughly 0.99%. V was cut by 5 bases and J by 3 bases, with 18 bases left in between. There are 16 residues in the CDR3. Germline lookup yields CDR1 SGHTA and CDR2 FQGNSA. The input for sequencing was CD4+ or CD8+ T cells sorted from blood, taken in a trial of the OX40 agonist ivuxolimab. The chain has TRBV7-2 and TRBJ2-3; tentatively, D is TRBD2 (5 bases). The receptor was derived from an adult with an advanced solid tumor such as melanoma, head and neck, liver or kidney cancer. The CDR3 reads CASSPRVAPGTDTQYF. The CDR3 DNA reads as TGTGCCAGCAGCCCCCGAGTAGCGCCCGGGACAGATACGCAGTATTTT.